This TCR beta chain was documented in a study of blood T cells in healthy people across ages. Study-level points and caveats: It was held that diversity estimates obtained from one million T cells represented underestimates.

A second PCR, run for about 7 to 12 cycles, used a sample-barcoded 5' primer plus a J-beta primer mix. Using its own MiXCR run on the 5' RACE reads, TCRdb lists one record per CDR3 protein. The profile shows roughly 1.4 million distinct CDR3 sequences, around 59% of them singletons. Concerning this clonotype: Its specificity is not known.

Sequenced input: blood. The receptor comes from a man younger than 35 in good health.

DNA of the CDR3: TGTGCCAGCAGCTTAGGGGCTTTCTTGGACATTCAGTACTTC. Translating it yields CASSLGAFLDIQYF. The V and J genes are TRBV7-2 and TRBJ2-7; no clear D gene. With the DNA end fitting TRBJ2-4 better, the J assignment may be wrong. The CDR3 totals 14 residues. Germline CDR1 SGHTA, CDR2 FQGNSA.